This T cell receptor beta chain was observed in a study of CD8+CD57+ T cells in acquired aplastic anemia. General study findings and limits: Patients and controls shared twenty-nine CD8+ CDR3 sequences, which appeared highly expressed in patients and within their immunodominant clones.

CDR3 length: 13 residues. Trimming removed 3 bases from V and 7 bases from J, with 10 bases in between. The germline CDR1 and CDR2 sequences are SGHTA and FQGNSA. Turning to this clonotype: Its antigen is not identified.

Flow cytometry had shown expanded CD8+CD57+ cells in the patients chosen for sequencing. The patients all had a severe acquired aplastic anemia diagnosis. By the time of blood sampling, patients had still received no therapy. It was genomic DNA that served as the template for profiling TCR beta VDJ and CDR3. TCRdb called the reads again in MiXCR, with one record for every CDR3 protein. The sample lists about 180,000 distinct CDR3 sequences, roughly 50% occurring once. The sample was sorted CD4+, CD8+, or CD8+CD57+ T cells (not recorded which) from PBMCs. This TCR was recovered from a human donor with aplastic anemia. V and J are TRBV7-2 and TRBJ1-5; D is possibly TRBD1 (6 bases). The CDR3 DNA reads TGTGCCAGCAGCTTCTCAGGGGCACAGCCCCAGCATTTT. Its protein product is CASSFSGAQPQHF. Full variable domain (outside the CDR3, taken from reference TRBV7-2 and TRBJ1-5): GAGVSQSPSNKVTEKGKDVELRCDPISGHTALYWYRQSLGQGLEFLIYFQGNSAPDKSGLPSDRFSAERTGGSVSTLTIQRTQQEDSAVYLCASSFSGAQPQHFGDGTRLSIL.